This TCR beta chain was sequenced during a study of T cell repertoires in cytomegalovirus infection. Study details: As its CMV epitopes, the study selected recently identified HLA-C-restricted and well-studied HLA-B-restricted targets. Public TCR beta signature analysis indicated the presence of both CMV infection and matching HLA type. Study results and limitations: Using cumulative public TCR beta family frequency, the authors identified those who carried CMV together with the relevant HLA. In two of eight donors, the top clonotype was HLA-C-restricted CMV-specific.

As regards this clonotype: Its antigen remains unknown.

TCRdb fed the reads into MiXCR, producing one record per CDR3 protein. The sample carries just over 450,000 distinct CDR3 sequences, about 39% recorded once. Germline CDR1 is SGHAT and CDR2 is FQNNGV. Trimming stripped 4 bases from V and 2 bases from J, with 22 bases between. The CDR3 has 18 residues. The sequence was collected from a human donor in good health (CMV status not recorded). Some clones in this sample may be carry-over from other donors' samples. V is TRBV11-2 and J is TRBJ2-3; D perhaps matches TRBD1 (6 bases). The source material was cultured PBMCs, sampled from culture after CMV antigen stimulation. The CDR3 loop is CASSSPKRGIAITDTQYF. CDR3 coding DNA: TGTGCCAGCAGCTCTCCGAAGAGGGGGATAGCAATCACAGATACGCAGTATTTT.